These 14 T cell receptor beta chains originate from one sample sequenced in a study of OX40 agonist ivuxolimab in advanced cancers. TCRdb's copy holds only in-frame clones and misses some; the assay was immunoSEQ multiplex PCR. Of approximately 50,000 clones listed, roughly 80% are singletons. The specimen was CD4+ or CD8+ T cells sorted from blood, collected in a trial of the OX40 agonist ivuxolimab. The receptors originated from an adult with an advanced solid tumor such as melanoma, head and neck, liver or kidney cancer.

The V call is TRBV19, the J call TRBJ1-4, with a weak D call TRBD1 (5 bases). Germline V gives CDR1 LNHDA, CDR2 SQIVND (reference sequence). With 8 bases removed from V and 5 bases from J, the gap between germline ends came to 6 bases. The CDR3 loop spans 11 amino acids. CDR3 DNA: TGTGCCAGTGGGGGGAATGAAAAACTGTTTTTT. Translation gives CASGGNEKLFF.

The rearrangement uses TRBV6-6 and TRBJ1-3; D remains ambiguous. The germline CDR1 and CDR2 sequences are MNHNY and SVGAGI (reference sequence). The length of the CDR3 is 13 residues. With 8 bases removed from V and 2 bases from J, the gap between germline ends came to 10 bases. CDR3 region: CASESLAGNTIYF. CDR3 sequence (DNA): TGTGCCAGCGAAAGTCTCGCTGGAAACACCATATATTTT.

The chain links TRBV5-1 to TRBJ2-3; the D is unclear. V lost 0 bases, J lost 2 bases, and 10 bases lay in between. The CDR3 extends over 15 amino acids. CDR1 is SGHRS, CDR2 YFSETQ, per germline. CDR3 sequence (DNA): TGCGCCAGCAGCTTGGCTACAGAGTTCACAGATACGCAGTATTTT. It specifies CASSLATEFTDTQYF.

The chain couples TRBV30 to TRBJ1-2; weak D call: TRBD1 (6 bases). This CDR3 contains 13 residues. In germline, CDR1 is GTSNPN, CDR2 SVGIG (reference sequence). V lost 4 bases and J 4 bases, leaving 13 bases between the germline ends. The CDR3 DNA sequence: TGTGCCTGGATGTTCGGGACAACCTATGGCTACACCTTC. This sequence encodes CAWMFGTTYGYTF.

The rearrangement joins TRBV5-1 to TRBJ2-2; D gene uncertain. This CDR3 is 16 amino acids long. Deletions cut 1 base from V and 1 base from J, with 11 bases between. Per germline, CDR1 SGHRS and CDR2 YFSETQ. The CDR3 loop reads CASSLLSNLNTGELFF. The CDR3 coding sequence is TGCGCCAGCAGCTTGTTATCTAACCTGAACACCGGGGAGCTGTTTTTT.

The chain carries TRBV29-1 and TRBJ2-7; either TRBD1 or TRBD2 may fit D (7 bases each). Germline V gene sequence: CDR1 SQVTM, CDR2 ANQGSEA. V was clipped by 5 bases and J by 3 bases, with 14 bases between them. The CDR3 sequence is 13 residues long. This chain's CDR3 is CSVSGTALYEQYF. In DNA form, the CDR3 reads TGCAGCGTTAGCGGGACAGCCCTCTACGAGCAGTACTTC.

This clone turned up a few times. The genes are TRBV6-5 and TRBJ2-7; maybe TRBD1 (5 bases). The V gene lost 7 bases and the J gene lost 1 base, with 11 bases spanning the gap. This CDR3 has 13 residues. Germline V lookup: CDR1 MNHEY, CDR2 SVGAGI. CDR3 residues: CASTPGASYEQYF. The CDR3, as DNA: TGTGCCAGCACTCCTGGGGCGTCCTACGAGCAGTACTTC.

V and J are TRBV9 and TRBJ2-5, with D unclear. V was shortened by 0 bases and J by 2 bases, with 17 bases between the two germline ends. The CDR3 sequence is 17 residues long. Germline CDR1 reads SGDLS; CDR2 reads YYNGEE. CDR3 nucleotide sequence: TGTGCCAGCAGCGTAGGCGGTCGGGTCGCCACACAAGAGACCCAGTACTTC. Its protein is CASSVGGRVATQETQYF. The entire variable domain, with the rest obtained from reference TRBV9 and TRBJ2-5, is as follows: DSGVTQTPKHLITATGQRVTLRCSPRSGDLSVYWYQQSLDQGLQFLIQYYNGEERAKGNILERFSAQQFPDLHSELNLSSLELGDSALYFCASSVGGRVATQETQYFGPGTRLLVL.

The genes are TRBV2 and TRBJ1-1, with 7 bases that match TRBD1. This CDR3 is 15 amino acids long. J gave up 5 bases and V 5 bases, and 11 bases lay outside the gene matches. Germline-derived CDR1 and CDR2 are SNHLY and FYNNEI. The CDR3 DNA reads TGTGCCAGCAGTTGGGGGGACAGAAGCGATACTGAAGCTTTCTTT. Amino acids: CASSWGDRSDTEAFF.

This clone was seen just once. The chain is built from TRBV9 and TRBJ2-1; 7 bases match TRBD2. The V gene end was trimmed by 1 base and the J gene end by 0 bases; junction bases not matched to a gene: 1. The CDR3 length is 15 residues. In germline, CDR1 is SGDLS, CDR2 YYNGEE. CDR3: CASSVRTSSYNEQFF. In nucleotides, the CDR3 is TGTGCCAGCAGCGTAAGGACTAGCTCCTACAATGAGCAGTTCTTC.

This chain links TRBV7-6 with TRBJ2-3, with 10 bases fitting TRBD2. The length of the CDR3 is 15 residues. Germline V gene data show CDR1 as SGHVS and CDR2 as FNYEAQ. The J segment lost 9 bases and the V segment lost 1 base, leaving 7 bases of the junction unmatched. As DNA, the CDR3 is TGTGCCAGCAGCTTAGGCGGGACTAGCGCCGAAACGCAGTATTTT. It is translated as CASSLGGTSAETQYF.

The V and J genes are TRBV27 and TRBJ2-7; 9 bases line up with TRBD2. The CDR3 spans 15 residues. J lost 4 bases, V lost 5 bases, and 9 bases had no gene match. CDR1 and CDR2 (germline): MNHEY, SMNVEV (reference sequence). The CDR3 sequence is CASSPPGGGVYEQYF. The CDR3 region has the DNA TGTGCCAGCAGTCCACCCGGCGGGGGGGTTTACGAGCAGTACTTC.

The chain links TRBV20-1 to TRBJ1-4, with D uncertain. Trimming removed 7 bases at V and 6 bases at J, with 9 bases between. Looked up from germline, CDR1 is DFQATT and CDR2 is SNEGSKA (reference sequence). This CDR3 contains 11 residues. CDR3 sequence reads: CSVRSYEKLFF. The DNA of the CDR3 is TGCAGTGTCCGCTCCTATGAAAAACTGTTTTTT.

The V call is TRBV27, the J call TRBJ2-2; 8 bases agree with TRBD2. V trimming: 3 bases; J trimming: 0 bases; junction bases outside the gene matches: 0. Germline loops: CDR1 MNHEY, CDR2 SMNVEV (reference sequence). The CDR3 runs 15 residues. The CDR3 loop reads CASSFSGTNTGELFF. The CDR3 DNA reads as TGTGCCAGCAGTTTTAGCGGGACGAACACCGGGGAGCTGTTTTTT.